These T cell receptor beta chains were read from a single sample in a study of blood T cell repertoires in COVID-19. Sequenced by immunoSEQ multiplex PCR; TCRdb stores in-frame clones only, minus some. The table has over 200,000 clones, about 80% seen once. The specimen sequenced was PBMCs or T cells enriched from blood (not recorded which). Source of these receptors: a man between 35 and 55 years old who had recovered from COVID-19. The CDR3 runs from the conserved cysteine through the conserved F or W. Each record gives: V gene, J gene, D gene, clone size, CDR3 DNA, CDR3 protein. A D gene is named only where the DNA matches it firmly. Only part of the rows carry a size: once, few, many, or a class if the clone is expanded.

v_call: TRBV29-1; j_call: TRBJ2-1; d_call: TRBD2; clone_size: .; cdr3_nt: TGCAGCGTTACCCCCACTAGCGGGAATTACAATGAGCAGTTCTTC; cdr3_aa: CSVTPTSGNYNEQFF
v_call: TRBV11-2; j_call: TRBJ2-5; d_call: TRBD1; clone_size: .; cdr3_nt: TGTGCCAGCAGCTTATCAATTTTCGGGACAGGGCAAGAGACCCAGTACTTC; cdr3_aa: CASSLSIFGTGQETQYF
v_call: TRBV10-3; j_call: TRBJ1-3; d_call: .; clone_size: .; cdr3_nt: TGTGCCATCAGTGGACTGACTGACCGAAACACCATATATTTT; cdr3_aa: CAISGLTDRNTIYF
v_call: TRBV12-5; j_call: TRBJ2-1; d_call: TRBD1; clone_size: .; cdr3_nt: TGTGCTAGTGGTTTGTTACTCCGGGACAGGGGGCTCGATGAGCAGTTCTTC; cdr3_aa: CASGLLLRDRGLDEQFF
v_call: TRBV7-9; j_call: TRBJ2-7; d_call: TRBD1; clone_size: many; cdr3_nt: TGTGCCAGCAGCTCCGGGACAGGGGGCGCAAAAGAGCAGTACTTC; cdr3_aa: CASSSGTGGAKEQYF
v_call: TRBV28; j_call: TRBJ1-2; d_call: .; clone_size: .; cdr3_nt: TGTGCCAGCAGCGGGACACTGGTTGGCTACACCTTC; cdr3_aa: CASSGTLVGYTF
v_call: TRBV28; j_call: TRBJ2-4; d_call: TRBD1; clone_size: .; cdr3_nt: TGTGCCAGCAGTCTTACAGGGGTGAACAAAAACATTCAGTACTTC; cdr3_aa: CASSLTGVNKNIQYF
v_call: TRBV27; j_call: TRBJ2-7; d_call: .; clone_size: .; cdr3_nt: TGTGCCAGCAGTTCCCTACAGGGTTGGGCCTTAAAGCAGTACTTC; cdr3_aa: CASSSLQGWALKQYF
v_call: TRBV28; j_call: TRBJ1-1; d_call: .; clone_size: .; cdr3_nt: TGTGCCAGCAGACCACCCCTGGGCAGGGGAAACACTGAAGCTTTCTTT; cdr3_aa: CASRPPLGRGNTEAFF
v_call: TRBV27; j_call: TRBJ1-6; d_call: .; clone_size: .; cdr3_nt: TGTGCCAGCAGTTTACGGGGTTTAGAAAATTCACCCCTCCACTTT; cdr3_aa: CASSLRGLENSPLHF
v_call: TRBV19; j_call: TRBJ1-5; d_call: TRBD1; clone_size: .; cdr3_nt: TGTGCCAGTAGCCTTAGACAGGGCGAGGCCCAGCATTTT; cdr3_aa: CASSLRQGEAQHF
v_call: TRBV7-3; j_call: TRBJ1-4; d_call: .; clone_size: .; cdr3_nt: TGTGCCAGCAGTCGGGGGAAGGATGAAAAACTGTTTTTT; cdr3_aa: CASSRGKDEKLFF
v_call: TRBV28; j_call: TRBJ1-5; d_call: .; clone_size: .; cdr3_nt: TGTGCCAGCAGTTCAGACACGTACAATCAGCCCCAGCATTTT; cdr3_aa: CASSSDTYNQPQHF
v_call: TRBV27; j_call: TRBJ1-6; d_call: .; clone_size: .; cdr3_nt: TGTGCCAGCAGTTTAATGACCGGGACACTTGCACCATATAATTCACCCCTCCACTTT; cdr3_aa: CASSLMTGTLAPYNSPLHF
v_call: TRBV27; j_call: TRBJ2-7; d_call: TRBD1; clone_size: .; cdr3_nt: TGTGCCAGCAGTTTTCTCGGGACAGGTTTCTACGAGCAGTACTTC; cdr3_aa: CASSFLGTGFYEQYF
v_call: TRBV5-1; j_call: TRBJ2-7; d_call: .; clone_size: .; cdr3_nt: TGCGCCAGCAGCTCACTAGGGGGTAGCTACGAGCAGTACTTC; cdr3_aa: CASSSLGGSYEQYF
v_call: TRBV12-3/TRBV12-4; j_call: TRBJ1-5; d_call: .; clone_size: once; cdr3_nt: TGTGCCAGCAGTTATGACAGAAATCAGCCCCAGCATTTT; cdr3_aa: CASSYDRNQPQHF
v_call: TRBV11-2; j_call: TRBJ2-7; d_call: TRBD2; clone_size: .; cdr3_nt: TGTGCCAGCAGCCAGGGCGGGGGCTCCTACGAGCAGTACTTC; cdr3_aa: CASSQGGGSYEQYF
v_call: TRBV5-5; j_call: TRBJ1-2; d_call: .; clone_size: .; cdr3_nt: TGTGCCAGCAGCCGCCAATGGAGACCAGACTATGGCTACACCTTC; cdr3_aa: CASSRQWRPDYGYTF
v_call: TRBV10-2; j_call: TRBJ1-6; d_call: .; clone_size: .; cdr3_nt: TGCGCCAGCAGGGCCACCTATAATTCACCCCTCCACTTT; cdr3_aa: CASRATYNSPLHF
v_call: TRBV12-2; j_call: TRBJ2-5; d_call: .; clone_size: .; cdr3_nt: TGTGCAAGTCGCTTAGCGGGGGGGCTAGCGGTGAAAGAGACCCAGTACTTC; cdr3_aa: CASRLAGGLAVKETQYF
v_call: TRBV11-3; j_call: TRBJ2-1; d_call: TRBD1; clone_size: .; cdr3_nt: TGTGCCAGCAGCTTGGAGGGGACAGGGGGCTACAATGAGCAGTTCTTC; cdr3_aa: CASSLEGTGGYNEQFF
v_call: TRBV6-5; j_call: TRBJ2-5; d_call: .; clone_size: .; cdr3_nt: TGTGCCAGCAGGTCCGGCAGGGTAGGAGAGACCCAGTACTTC; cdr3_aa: CASRSGRVGETQYF
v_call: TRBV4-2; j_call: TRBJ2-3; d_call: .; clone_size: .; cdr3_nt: TGTGCCAGCAGCCAAGAATTCACCAGGGATACGCAGTATTTT; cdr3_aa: CASSQEFTRDTQYF
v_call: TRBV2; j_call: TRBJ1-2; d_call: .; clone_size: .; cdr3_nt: TGTGCCAGCAGTGCCCAGAATTTCGGACAATCTTTTGGCTACACCTTC; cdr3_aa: CASSAQNFGQSFGYTF
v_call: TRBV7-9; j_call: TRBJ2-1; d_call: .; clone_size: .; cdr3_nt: TGTGCCAGCAGCTTACAGACAGCCACTGAGCAGTTCTTC; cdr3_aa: CASSLQTATEQFF
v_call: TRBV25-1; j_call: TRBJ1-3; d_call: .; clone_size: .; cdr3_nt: TGTGCCAGCAGTGAACAGGGCACTGGAAACACCATATATTTT; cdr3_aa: CASSEQGTGNTIYF
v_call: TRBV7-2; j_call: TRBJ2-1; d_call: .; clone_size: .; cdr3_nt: TGTGCCAGCAGCTTACGCGCAGGGATTATGAATGAGCAGTTCTTC; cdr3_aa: CASSLRAGIMNEQFF
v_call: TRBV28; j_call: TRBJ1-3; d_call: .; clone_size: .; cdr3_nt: TGTGCCAGCAGTTTATTCCGGACGGGGAGAAACACCATATATTTT; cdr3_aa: CASSLFRTGRNTIYF
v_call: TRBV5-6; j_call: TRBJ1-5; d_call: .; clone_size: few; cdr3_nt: TGTGCCAGCAGCCCAGCCGGGGGAACCGATCAGCCCCAGCATTTT; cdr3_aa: CASSPAGGTDQPQHF
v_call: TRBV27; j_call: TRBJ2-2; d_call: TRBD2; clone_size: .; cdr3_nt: TGTGCCAGCAGTTGGCTGCGCGGGGGGGTCACCGGGGAGCTGTTTTTT; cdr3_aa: CASSWLRGGVTGELFF
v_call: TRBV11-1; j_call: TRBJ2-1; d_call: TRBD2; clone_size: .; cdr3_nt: TGTGCCAGCAGCCCGGGACTACGACCCAACAATGAGCAGTTCTTC; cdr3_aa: CASSPGLRPNNEQFF
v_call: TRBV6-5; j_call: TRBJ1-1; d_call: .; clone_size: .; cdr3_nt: TGTGCCAGCAGTTACCCAGGACTTCGGAAAGCTTTCTTT; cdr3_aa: CASSYPGLRKAFF
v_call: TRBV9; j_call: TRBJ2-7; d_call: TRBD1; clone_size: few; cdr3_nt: TGTGCCAGCAGCTCCCGGGACAGGTCCTTGAGGCAGTACTTC; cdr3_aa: CASSSRDRSLRQYF
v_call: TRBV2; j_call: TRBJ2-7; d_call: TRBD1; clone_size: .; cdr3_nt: TGTGCCAGCAGCCGACAGGGGTACGAGCAGTACTTC; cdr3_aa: CASSRQGYEQYF
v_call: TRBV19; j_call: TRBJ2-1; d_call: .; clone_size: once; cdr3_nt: TGTGCCAGTAGTAGCTGGGCCGCCTACAATGAGCAGTTCTTC; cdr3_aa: CASSSWAAYNEQFF
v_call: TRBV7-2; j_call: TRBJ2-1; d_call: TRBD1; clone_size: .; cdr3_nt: TGTGCCAGCAGCCCAAGGGGCCGGGACAGGGGTTACAATGAGCAGTTCTTC; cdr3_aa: CASSPRGRDRGYNEQFF
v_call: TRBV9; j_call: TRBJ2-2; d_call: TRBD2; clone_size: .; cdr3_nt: TGTGCCAGCAGCGCAGGACTAGCGGGGGTTAACACCGGGGAGCTGTTTTTT; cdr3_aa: CASSAGLAGVNTGELFF
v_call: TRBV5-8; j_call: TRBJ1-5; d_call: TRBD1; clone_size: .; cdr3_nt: TGTGCCAGCAGCTCGGGGACAGGGGAGAATCAGCCCCAGCATTTT; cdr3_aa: CASSSGTGENQPQHF
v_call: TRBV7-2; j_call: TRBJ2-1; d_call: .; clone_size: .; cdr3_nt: TGTGCCAGCAGCTTACTCGCTAGCGCCCGTAACAATGAGCAGTTCTTC; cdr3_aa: CASSLLASARNNEQFF
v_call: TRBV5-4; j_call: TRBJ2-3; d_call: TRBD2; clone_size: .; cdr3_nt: TGTGCCAGCAGCCGCCGGGGGGGGGCAGATACGCAGTATTTT; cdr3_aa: CASSRRGGADTQYF
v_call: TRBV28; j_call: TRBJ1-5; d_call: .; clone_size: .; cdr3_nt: TGTGCCAGCACCTCGGGGAAACAGCCCCAGCATTTT; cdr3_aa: CASTSGKQPQHF
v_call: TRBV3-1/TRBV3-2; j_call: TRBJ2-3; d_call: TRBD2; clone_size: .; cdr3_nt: TGTGCCAGCAGCCAGTTAGCGGGAACTAGCACAGATACGCAGTATTTT; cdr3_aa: CASSQLAGTSTDTQYF
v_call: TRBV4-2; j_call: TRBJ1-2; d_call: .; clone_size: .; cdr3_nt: TGTGCCAGCAGCCAAGAAATCGGACAGCTTAACTATGGCTACACCTTC; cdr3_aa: CASSQEIGQLNYGYTF
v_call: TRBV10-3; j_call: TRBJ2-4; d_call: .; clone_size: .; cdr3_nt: TGTGCCATCAGTGAGTCGGGGGGCATTCAGTACTTC; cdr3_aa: CAISESGGIQYF
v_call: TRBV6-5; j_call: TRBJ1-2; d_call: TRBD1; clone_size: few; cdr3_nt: TGTGCCAGCAGTCTGACAGGGGGCCGGGGCTATGGCTACACCTTC; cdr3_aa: CASSLTGGRGYGYTF
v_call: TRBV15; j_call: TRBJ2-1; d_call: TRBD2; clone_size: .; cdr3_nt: TGTGCCACCAGCAGAGACCCGGGACTAGCGAGACCGAGCTCCTACAATGAGCAGTTCTTC; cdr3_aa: CATSRDPGLARPSSYNEQFF
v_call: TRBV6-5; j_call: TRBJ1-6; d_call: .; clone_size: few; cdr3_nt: TGTGCCAGCAGTTACCGGCAGCGGGATTCACCCCTCCACTTT; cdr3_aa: CASSYRQRDSPLHF
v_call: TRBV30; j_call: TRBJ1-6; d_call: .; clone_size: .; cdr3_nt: TGTGCCTGGACCCTACGGGGGGACCCACCCCTCCACTTT; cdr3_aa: CAWTLRGDPPLHF
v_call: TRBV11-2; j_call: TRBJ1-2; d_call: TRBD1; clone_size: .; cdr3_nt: TGTGCCAGCAGCTTCCCCGGGACAGCTGCTCATGGCTACACCTTC; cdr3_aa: CASSFPGTAAHGYTF
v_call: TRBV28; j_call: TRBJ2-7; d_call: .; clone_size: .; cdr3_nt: TGTGCCAGCCAATCCAGCTCCTACGAGCAGTACTTC; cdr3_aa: CASQSSSYEQYF
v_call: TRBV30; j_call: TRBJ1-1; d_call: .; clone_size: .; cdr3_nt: TGTGCCTGGAGTGTATTGGTACAGGCCACTGAAGCTTTCTTT; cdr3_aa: CAWSVLVQATEAFF
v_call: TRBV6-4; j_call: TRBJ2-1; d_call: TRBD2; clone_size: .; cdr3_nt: TGTGCCAGCAGTGAACTAGCGGTCTCCTACAATGAGCAGTTCTTC; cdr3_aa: CASSELAVSYNEQFF
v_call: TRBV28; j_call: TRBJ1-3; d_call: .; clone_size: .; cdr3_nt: TGTGCCAGCAGTTCCGATGGACAGTCTATCTCTGGAAACACCATATATTTT; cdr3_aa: CASSSDGQSISGNTIYF
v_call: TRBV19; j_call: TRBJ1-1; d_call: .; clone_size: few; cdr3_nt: TGTGCCAGTAGTATAAGACCAGGGAGGAGGGACACTGAAGCTTTCTTT; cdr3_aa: CASSIRPGRRDTEAFF
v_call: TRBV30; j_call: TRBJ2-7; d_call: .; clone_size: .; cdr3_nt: TGTGCCACTGGAAGAGGAACCTACGAGCAGTACTTC; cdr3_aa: CATGRGTYEQYF
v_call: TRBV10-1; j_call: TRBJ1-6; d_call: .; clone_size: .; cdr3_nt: TGCGCCAGCAGTACAGGTACCTATAATTCACCCCTCCACTTT; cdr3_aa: CASSTGTYNSPLHF
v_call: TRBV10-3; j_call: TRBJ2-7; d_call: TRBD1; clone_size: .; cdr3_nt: TGTGCCATCAGTCCTGGACAGGGAATCTACGAGCAGTACTTC; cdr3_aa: CAISPGQGIYEQYF
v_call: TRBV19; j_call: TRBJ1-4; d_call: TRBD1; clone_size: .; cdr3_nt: TGTGCCAGTGAGGACAGGGCCTATAATGAAAAACTGTTTTTT; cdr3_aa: CASEDRAYNEKLFF
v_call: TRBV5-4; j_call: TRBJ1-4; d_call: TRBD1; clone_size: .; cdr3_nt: TGTGCCAGCAGCTTGGGGACAGGGGCTAATGAAAAACTGTTTTTT; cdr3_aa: CASSLGTGANEKLFF